At least ten counts were recorded for the clone carrying this TCR beta chain. CDR3 length: 14 residues. Deletions cut 3 bases from V and 6 bases from J, with 14 bases between. Germline V CDR1 and CDR2: SEHNR, FQNEAQ (reference sequence). The record originates from a study of T cells in Graves' hyperthyroidism and ophthalmopathy. The investigators amplified TCR beta CDR3 regions from RNA transcripts. Researchers ran a first-round RT-PCR on the TCR CDR3 using the HTBI primer set. From the multiplex PCR reads, TCRdb called clonotypes with MiXCR, one entry per CDR3 protein. Counted here are fewer than 350,000 distinct CDR3 sequences, roughly 15% occurring once; the ten biggest clones make up over 30%.

Sequencing was performed on blood. This clonotype was obtained from a woman aged 45-59 years with Graves' hyperthyroidism that later progressed to Graves' ophthalmopathy. V is TRBV7-9 and J is TRBJ1-2; D may be TRBD1 (5 bases). The DNA for the CDR3 is TGTGCCAGCAGCTTCACGGGGACCACCCATGGCTACACCTTC. The encoded protein is CASSFTGTTHGYTF.